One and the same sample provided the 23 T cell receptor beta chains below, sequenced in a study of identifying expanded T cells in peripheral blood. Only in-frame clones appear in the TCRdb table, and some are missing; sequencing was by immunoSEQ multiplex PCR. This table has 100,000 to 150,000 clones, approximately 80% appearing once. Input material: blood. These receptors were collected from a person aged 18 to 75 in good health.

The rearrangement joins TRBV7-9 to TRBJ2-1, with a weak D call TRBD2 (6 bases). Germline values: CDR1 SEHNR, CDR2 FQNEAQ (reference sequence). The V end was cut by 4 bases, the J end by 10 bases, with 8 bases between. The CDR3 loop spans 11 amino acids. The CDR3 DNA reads TGTGCCAGCAGCTCTGCGGGAGAGCAGTTCTTC. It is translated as CASSSAGEQFF.

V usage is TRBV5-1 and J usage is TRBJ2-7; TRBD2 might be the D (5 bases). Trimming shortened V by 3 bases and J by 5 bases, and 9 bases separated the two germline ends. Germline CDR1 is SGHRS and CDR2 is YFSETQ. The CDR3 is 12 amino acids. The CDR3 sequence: CASSYTGDEQYF. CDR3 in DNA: TGCGCCAGCAGCTATACCGGGGACGAGCAGTACTTC.

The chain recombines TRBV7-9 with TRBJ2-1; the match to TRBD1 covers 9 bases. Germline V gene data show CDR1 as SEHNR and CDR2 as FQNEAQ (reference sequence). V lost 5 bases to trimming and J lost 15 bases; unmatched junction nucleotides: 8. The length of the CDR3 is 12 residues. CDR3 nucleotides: TGTGCCAGCAGCCCTGCGGGACAGGGTTTGTTCTTC. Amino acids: CASSPAGQGLFF.

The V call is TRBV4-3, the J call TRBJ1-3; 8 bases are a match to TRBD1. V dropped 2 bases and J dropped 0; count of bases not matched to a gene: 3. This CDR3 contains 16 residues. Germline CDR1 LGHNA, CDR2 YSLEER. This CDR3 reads CASSQSTGGSGNTIYF. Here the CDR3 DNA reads TGCGCCAGCAGCCAATCCACAGGGGGCTCTGGAAACACCATATATTTT.

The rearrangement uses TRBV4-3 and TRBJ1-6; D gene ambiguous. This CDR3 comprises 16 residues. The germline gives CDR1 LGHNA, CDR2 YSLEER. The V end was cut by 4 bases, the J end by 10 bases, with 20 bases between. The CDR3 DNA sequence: TGCGCCAGCAGCCGGACGGTACAAGGCCCTATATCACCCCTCCACTTT. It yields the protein CASSRTVQGPISPLHF.

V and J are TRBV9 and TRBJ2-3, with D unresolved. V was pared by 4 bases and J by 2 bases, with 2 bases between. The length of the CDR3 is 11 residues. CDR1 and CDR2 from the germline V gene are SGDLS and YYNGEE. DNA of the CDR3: TGTGCCAGCAGCTACACAGATACGCAGTATTTT. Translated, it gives CASSYTDTQYF.

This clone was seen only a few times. CDR3 sequence: CASSPMAGAADYNEQFF. DNA of the CDR3: TGCGCCAGCAGCCCCATGGCAGGGGCTGCCGACTACAATGAGCAGTTCTTC. The V gene is TRBV4-3, the J gene TRBJ2-1; a possible D gene is TRBD1 (6 bases). Germline V gene sequence: CDR1 LGHNA, CDR2 YSLEER. This CDR3 contains 17 residues. Trimming took off 4 bases at V and 3 bases at J, with 19 bases between the two ends.

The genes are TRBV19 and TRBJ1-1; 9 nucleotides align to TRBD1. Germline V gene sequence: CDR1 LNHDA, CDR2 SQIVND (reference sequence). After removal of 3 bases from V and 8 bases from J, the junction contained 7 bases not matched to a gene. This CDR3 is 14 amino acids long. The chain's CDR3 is CASSIRGDRGEAFF. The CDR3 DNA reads TGTGCCAGTAGTATCCGGGGCGACAGGGGGGAAGCTTTCTTT.

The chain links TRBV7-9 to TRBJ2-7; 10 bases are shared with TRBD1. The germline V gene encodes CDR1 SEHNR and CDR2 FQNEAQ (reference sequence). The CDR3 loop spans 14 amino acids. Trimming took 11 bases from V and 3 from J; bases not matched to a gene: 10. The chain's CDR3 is CASGQGRTIYEQYF. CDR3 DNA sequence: TGTGCCTCGGGACAGGGGCGGACTATCTACGAGCAGTACTTC.

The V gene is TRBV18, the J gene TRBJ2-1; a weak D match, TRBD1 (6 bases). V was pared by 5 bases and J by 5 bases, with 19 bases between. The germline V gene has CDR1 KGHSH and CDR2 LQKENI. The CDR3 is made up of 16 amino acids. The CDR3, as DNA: TGTGCCAGCTCAGAGACGATCGGGACAACTGACAATGAGCAGTTCTTC. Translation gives CASSETIGTTDNEQFF.

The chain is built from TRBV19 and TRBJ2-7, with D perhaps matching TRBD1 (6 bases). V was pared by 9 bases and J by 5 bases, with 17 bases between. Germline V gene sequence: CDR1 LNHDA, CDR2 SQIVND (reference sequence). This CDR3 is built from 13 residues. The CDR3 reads CASRQTNRDEQYF. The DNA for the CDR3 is TGTGCCAGCCGGCAAACAAACAGGGACGAGCAGTACTTC.

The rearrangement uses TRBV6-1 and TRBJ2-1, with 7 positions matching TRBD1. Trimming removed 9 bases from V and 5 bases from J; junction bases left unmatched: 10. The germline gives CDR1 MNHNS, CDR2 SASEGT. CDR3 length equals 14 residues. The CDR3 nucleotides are TGTGCCAGTAACCAGGGGGATGGGAACAATGAGCAGTTCTTC. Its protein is CASNQGDGNNEQFF.

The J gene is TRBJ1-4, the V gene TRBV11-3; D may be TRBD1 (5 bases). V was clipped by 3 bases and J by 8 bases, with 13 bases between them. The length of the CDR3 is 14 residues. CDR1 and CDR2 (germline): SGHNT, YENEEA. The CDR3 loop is CASSFSGYNEKLFF. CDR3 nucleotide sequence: TGTGCCAGCAGCTTCTCAGGGTATAACGAAAAACTGTTTTTT.

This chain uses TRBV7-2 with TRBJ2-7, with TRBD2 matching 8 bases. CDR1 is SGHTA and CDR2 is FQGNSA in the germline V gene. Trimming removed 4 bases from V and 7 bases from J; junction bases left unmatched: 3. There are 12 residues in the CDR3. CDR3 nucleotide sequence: TGTGCCAGCAGCTACGGGGGGGCTGAGCAGTACTTC. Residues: CASSYGGAEQYF.

The CDR3 sequence is CASRGGWYQDTQYF. The CDR3 region has the DNA TGTGCCAGCAGGGGGGGGTGGTACCAAGATACGCAGTATTTT. The rearrangement joins TRBV6-1 to TRBJ2-3; TRBD2 matches 7 bases. The junction had 8 bases not matched to a gene; V was cut back by 6 bases and J by 5 bases. CDR1 and CDR2 from the germline V gene are MNHNS and SASEGT. This CDR3 spans 14 amino acids.

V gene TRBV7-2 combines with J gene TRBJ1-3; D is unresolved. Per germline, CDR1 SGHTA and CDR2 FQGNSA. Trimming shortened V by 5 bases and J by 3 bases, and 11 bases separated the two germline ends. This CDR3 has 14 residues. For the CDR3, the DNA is TGTGCCAGCAGCCCGGGCCCCGGTGGAAACACCATATATTTT. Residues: CASSPGPGGNTIYF.

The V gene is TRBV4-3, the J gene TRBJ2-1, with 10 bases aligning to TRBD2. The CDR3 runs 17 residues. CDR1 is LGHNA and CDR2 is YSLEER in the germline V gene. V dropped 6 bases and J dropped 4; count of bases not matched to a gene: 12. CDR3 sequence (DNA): TGCGCCAGCAGTCTTACGTTAGCGGGGGGTTCTTACAATGAGCAGTTCTTC. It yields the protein CASSLTLAGGSYNEQFF.

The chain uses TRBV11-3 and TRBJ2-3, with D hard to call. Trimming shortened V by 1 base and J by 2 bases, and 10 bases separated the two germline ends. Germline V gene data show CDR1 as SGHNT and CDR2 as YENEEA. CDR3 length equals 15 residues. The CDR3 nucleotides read TGTGCCAGCAGCTTAGGGGGTAAGAACACAGATACGCAGTATTTT. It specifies CASSLGGKNTDTQYF.

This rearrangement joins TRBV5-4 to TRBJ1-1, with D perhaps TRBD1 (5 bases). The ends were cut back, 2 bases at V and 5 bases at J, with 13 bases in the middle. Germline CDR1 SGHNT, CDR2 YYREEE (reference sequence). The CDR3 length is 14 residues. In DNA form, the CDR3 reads TGTGCCAGCAGCTTTCCAGGGTCTGGGACTGAAGCTTTCTTT. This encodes CASSFPGSGTEAFF.

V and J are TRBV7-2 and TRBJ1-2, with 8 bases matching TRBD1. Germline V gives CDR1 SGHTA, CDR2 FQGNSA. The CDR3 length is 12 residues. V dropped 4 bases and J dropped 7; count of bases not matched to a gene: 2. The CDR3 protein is CASSYTGGGYTF. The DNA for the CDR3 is TGTGCCAGCAGCTACACAGGGGGTGGCTACACCTTC.

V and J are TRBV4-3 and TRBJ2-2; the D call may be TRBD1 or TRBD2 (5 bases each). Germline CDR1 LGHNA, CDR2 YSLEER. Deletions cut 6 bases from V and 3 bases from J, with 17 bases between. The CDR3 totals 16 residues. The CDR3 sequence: CASRAQALGDTGELFF. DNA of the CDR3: TGCGCCAGCAGGGCGCAAGCGCTGGGGGACACCGGGGAGCTGTTTTTT.

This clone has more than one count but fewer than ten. For the CDR3, the DNA is TGTGCCAGCAGCTTAGTGCTCAATTCACCCCTCCACTTT. It translates to CASSLVLNSPLHF. V gene TRBV7-9 combines with J gene TRBJ1-6; no definite D call. Germline CDR1 is SEHNR and CDR2 is FQNEAQ (reference sequence). Trimming stripped 1 base from V and 7 bases from J, with 5 bases between. CDR3 length equals 13 residues.

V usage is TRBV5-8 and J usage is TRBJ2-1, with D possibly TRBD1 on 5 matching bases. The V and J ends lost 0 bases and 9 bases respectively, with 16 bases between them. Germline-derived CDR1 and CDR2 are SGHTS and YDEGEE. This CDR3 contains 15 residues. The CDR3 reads CASSLGPGMYSEQFF. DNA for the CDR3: TGTGCCAGCAGCTTGGGGCCAGGGATGTATAGTGAGCAGTTCTTC.